This T cell receptor beta chain was captured in a study of Ad26.COV2.S vaccination and SARS-CoV-2 variants. Treatment denoted: 15 to 20 received Ad26.COV2.S at low or high dose, single or two shots; roughly five received placebo; per-sample allocation not given. Each sample was drawn 63 days after the first injection (of vaccine or placebo). V lost 3 bases to trimming and J lost 0 bases, with 12 bases between them. This CDR3 has 15 amino acids. Germline assignment: CDR1 MNHEY and CDR2 SMNVEV (reference sequence). Libraries were prepared by immunoSEQ multiplex PCR; TCRdb keeps only in-frame clonotypes and omits some of them. This table holds approximately 420,000 clones, approximately 88% found once.

This specimen consisted of peripheral blood, obtained in a trial of Ad26.COV2.S vaccine versus placebo. This receptor was obtained from a person between 18 and 65 years old who received the Ad26.COV2.S COVID-19 vaccine or a placebo. The genes are TRBV27 and TRBJ2-7; a weak D match, TRBD1 (6 bases). The CDR3 reads CASSFWGPGSYEQYF. The CDR3 region has the DNA TGTGCCAGCAGTTTCTGGGGGCCGGGCTCCTACGAGCAGTACTTC.